This TCR beta chain was sequenced during a study of lung T cells in sarcoidosis with Löfgren's syndrome. Whole-study context: Repertoire analyses centered on Löfgren's syndrome patients. Broader study findings: Multiple Löfgren's syndrome patients reportedly shared TRAV12-1 and TRBV2 CDR3 motifs, suggesting public CD4+ TCRs. TRAV12-1 and TRBV2 were reportedly most expanded in Löfgren's patients.

With respect to this clonotype: What it binds is unknown. A much larger clone lies a single base off, so this may be a read error.

TCRdb redid the calling of the reads with MiXCR, one entry per CDR3 protein. Here the sample spans some 65,000 distinct CDR3 sequences, 20% to 25% being singletons. V dropped 8 bases and J dropped 7; count of bases not matched to a gene: 16. Per germline, CDR1 MDHEN and CDR2 SYDVKM. This CDR3 has 16 amino acids. This sequence originates from a human donor with sarcoidosis (Löfgren's syndrome or another form), or a control subject (not recorded which). Sequencing used CD4+ T cells from PBMCs. The V gene is TRBV28, the J gene TRBJ1-4, with TRBD1 matching 7 bases. The CDR3 DNA is TGTGCCAGCGGTATATCCGGGACAGTTTTAGGTGAAAAACTGTTTTTT. Its translation is CASGISGTVLGEKLFF.